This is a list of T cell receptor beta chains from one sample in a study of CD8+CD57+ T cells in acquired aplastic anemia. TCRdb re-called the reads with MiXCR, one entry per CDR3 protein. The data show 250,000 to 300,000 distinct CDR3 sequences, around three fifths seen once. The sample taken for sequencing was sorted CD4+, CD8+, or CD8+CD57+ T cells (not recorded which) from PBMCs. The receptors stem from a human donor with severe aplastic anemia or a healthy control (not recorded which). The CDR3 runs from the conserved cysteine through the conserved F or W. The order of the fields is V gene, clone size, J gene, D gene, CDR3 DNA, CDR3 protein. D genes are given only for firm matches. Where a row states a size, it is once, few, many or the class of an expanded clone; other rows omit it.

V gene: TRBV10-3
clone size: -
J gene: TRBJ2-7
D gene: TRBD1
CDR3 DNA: TGTGCCATCAGTGAGTCCCGGGACAGGGTCAGCGAGCAGTACTTC
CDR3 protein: CAISESRDRVSEQYF

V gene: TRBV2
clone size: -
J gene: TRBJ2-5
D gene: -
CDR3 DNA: TGTGCCAGCAGTGCTACGGGGTCGCGTGGTGTGGAGACCCAGTACTTC
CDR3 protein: CASSATGSRGVETQYF

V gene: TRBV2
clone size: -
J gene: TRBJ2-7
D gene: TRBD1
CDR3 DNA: TGTGCCAGCAGACACAAGACAGGGTCCTCCTACGAGCAGTACTTC
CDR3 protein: CASRHKTGSSYEQYF

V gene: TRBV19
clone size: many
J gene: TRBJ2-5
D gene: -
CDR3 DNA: TGTGCCAGTAGTCGTCGATGGGGGGAACCCCTCCAAGAGACCCAGTACTTC
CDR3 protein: CASSRRWGEPLQETQYF

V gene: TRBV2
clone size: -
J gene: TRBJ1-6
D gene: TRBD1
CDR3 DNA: TGTGCCAGCAGCGACTCCGGGACAGCGTATAATTCACCCCTCCACTTT
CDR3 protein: CASSDSGTAYNSPLHF

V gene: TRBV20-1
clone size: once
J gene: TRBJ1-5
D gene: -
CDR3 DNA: TGCAGTGCTAGGCGGGGTATAGATCAGCCCCAGCATTTT
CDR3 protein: CSARRGIDQPQHF

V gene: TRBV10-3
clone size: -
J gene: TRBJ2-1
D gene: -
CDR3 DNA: TGTGCCATCGGCGGGACCCAGCACAATGAGCAGTTCTTC
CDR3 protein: CAIGGTQHNEQFF

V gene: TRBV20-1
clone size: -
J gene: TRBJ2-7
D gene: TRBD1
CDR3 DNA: TGCAGTGCTCCCAGCGTAGGGGGCCACGAGCAGTACTTC
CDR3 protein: CSAPSVGGHEQYF

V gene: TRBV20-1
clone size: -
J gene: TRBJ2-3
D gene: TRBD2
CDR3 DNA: TGCAGTGCTGGGACTAGCGGGGTACTTAGCACAGATACGCAGTATTTT
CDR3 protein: CSAGTSGVLSTDTQYF

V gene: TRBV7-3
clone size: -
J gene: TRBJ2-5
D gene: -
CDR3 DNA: TGTGCCAGCAGCGTAGAGACGTTGGAGACCCAGTACTTC
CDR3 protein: CASSVETLETQYF

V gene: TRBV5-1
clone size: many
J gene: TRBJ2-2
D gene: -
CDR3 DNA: TGCGCCAGCAGCTGGGACAATACGAACACCGGGGAGCTGTTTTTT
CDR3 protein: CASSWDNTNTGELFF

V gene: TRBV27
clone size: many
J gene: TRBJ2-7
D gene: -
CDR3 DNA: TGTGCCAGCAGTTCCCCGACTTTCTCCTACGAGCAGTACTTC
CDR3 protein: CASSSPTFSYEQYF

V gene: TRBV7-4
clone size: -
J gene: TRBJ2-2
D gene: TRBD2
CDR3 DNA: TGTGCCAGCAGCTTAGGGGGACTAGCCGTTTATGGCGGGGAGCTGTTTTTT
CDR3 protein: CASSLGGLAVYGGELFF

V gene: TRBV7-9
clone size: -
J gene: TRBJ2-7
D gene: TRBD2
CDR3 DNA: TGTGCCAGCAGCGTCGCTAGCGGGAGCATGCTCTCCGAGCAGTACTTC
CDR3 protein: CASSVASGSMLSEQYF

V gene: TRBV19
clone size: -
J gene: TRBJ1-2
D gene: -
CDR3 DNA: TGTGCCAGTAGTTCCTACAGGGACGGTGTCTGGGGCTACACCTTC
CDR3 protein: CASSSYRDGVWGYTF

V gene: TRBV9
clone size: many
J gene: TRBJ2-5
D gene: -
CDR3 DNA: TGTGCCAGCAGCTCAAGGGGTCGGGGGCAAGAGACCCAGTACTTC
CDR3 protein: CASSSRGRGQETQYF

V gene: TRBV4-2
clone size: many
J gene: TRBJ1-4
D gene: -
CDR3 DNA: TGTGCCAGCAGCCATCCGTCCGGGGCTCGGGAAAAACTGTTTTTT
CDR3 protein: CASSHPSGAREKLFF

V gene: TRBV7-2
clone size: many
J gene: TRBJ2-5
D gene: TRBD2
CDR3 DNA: TGTGCCAGCAGCTTATCGTCTAGCGGGGGGCAAGAGACCCAGTACTTC
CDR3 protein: CASSLSSSGGQETQYF

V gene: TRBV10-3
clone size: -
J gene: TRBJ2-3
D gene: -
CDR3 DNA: TGTGCCAGCAGTGTTGCGGGTGGAAGAGATACGCAGTATTTT
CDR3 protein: CASSVAGGRDTQYF

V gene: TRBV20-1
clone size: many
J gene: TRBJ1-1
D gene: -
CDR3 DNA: TGCAGTGCTAGACCCTCCGGATTCTCGGTTTTGAACACTGAAGCTTTCTTT
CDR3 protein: CSARPSGFSVLNTEAFF

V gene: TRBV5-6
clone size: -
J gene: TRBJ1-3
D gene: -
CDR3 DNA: TGTGCCAGCAGCTTAAAGAACGGAAACACCATATATTTT
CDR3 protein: CASSLKNGNTIYF

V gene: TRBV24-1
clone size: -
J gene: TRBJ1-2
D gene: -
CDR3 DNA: TGTGCCACCAGTGATTCTACAGGGAAGCGTGGCTACACCTTC
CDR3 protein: CATSDSTGKRGYTF

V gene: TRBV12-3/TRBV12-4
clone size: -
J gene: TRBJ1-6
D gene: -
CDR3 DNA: TGTGCCAGCAGCCGACAGGCGCGCTCCTATAATTCACCCCTCCACTTT
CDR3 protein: CASSRQARSYNSPLHF

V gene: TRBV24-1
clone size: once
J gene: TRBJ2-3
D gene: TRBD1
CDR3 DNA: TGTGCCACCAGTGCCCGCCCTGGACAGGGGGTTGGTTCAGATACGCAGTATTTT
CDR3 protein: CATSARPGQGVGSDTQYF

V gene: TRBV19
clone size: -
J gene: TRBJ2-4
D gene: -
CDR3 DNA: TGTGCCAGTACCTTAACCGGGGCTGCAGTCTTC
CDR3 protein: CASTLTGAAVF

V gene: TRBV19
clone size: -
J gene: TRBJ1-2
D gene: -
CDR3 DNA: TGTGCCAGTAGTATTCAGACAGTTGGACGTGGCTACACCTTC
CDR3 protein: CASSIQTVGRGYTF

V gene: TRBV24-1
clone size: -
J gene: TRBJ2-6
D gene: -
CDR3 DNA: TGTGCCACCAGTCGAAACGGGGTTCCTGGCCTGACTTTC
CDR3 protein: CATSRNGVPGLTF

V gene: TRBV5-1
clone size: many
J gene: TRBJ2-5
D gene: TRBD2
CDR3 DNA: TGCGCCAGCAGCCCGGGGGCTAGCGGGGGGTACCAAGAGACCCAGTACTTC
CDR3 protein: CASSPGASGGYQETQYF

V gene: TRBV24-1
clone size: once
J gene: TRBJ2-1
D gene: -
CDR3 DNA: TGTGCCACCGAAGACTCCTCCCTGGAGGAGCAGTTCTTC
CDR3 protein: CATEDSSLEEQFF

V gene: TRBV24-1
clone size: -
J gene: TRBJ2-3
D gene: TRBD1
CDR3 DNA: TGTGCCACCAGTGGGGGGACAGAGGAATCTGATACGCAGTATTTT
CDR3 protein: CATSGGTEESDTQYF

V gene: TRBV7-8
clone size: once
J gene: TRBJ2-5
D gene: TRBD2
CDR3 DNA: TGTGCCAGCAGCAATTTGGGACTAGCGGGGGGGCGGGAGACCCAGTACTTC
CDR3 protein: CASSNLGLAGGRETQYF

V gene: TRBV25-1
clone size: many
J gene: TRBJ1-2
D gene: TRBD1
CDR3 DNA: TGTGCCAGCAGTGGGACAGGACCCTATGGCTACACCTTC
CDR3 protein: CASSGTGPYGYTF

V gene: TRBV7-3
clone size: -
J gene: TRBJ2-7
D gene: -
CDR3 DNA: TGTGCCACCGGGGGCGGGAACGCCTACGAGCAGTACTTC
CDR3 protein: CATGGGNAYEQYF

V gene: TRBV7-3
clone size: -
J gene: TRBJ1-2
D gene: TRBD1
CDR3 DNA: TGTGCCAGCAGCTTACAGGGGGCAGCGGGTGGCTACACCTTC
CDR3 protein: CASSLQGAAGGYTF